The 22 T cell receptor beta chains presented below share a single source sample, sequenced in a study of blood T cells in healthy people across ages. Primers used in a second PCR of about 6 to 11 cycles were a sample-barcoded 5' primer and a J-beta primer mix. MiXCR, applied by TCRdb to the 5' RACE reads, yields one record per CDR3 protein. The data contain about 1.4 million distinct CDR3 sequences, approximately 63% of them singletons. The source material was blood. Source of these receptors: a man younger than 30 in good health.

As DNA, the CDR3 is TGTGCCAGCAGCCCGGAGGGTACAGGGGGCACAGATACGCAGTATTTT. It yields the protein CASSPEGTGGTDTQYF. The V gene is TRBV5-4, the J gene TRBJ2-3, with D possibly being TRBD1 (7 bases). Germline V CDR1 and CDR2: SGHNT, YYREEE (reference sequence). The ends were cut back, 4 bases at V and 1 base at J, with 16 bases in the middle. This CDR3 contains 16 residues.

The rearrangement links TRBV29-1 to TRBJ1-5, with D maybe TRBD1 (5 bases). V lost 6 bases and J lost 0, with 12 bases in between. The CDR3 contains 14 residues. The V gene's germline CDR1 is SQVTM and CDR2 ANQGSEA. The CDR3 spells CSVNGGDSNQPQHF. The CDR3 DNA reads TGCAGCGTGAATGGGGGAGATAGCAATCAGCCCCAGCATTTT.

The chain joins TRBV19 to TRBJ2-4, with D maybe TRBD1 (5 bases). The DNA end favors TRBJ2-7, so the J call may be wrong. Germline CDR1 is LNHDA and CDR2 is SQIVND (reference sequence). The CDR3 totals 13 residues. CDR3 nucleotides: TGTGCCAGTAGTCGCAGGGCATTCAACGAGCAGTACTTC. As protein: CASSRRAFNEQYF.

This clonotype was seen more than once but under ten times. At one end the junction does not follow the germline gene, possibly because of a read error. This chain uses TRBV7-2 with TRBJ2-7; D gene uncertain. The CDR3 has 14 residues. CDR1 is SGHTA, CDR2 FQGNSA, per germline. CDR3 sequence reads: CASSALGNSNEQYF. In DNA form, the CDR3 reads TGTGCCAGCAGCGCCCTAGGAAACTCCAACGAGCAGTACTTC.

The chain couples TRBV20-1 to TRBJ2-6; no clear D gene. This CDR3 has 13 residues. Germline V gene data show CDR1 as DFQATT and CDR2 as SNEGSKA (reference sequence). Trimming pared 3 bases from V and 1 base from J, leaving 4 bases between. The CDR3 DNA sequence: TGCAGTGCTAGCTGGTCTGGGGCCAACGTCCTGACTTTC. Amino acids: CSASWSGANVLTF.

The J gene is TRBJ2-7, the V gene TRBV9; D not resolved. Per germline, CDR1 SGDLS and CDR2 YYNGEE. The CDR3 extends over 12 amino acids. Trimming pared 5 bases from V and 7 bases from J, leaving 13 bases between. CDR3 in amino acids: CASSPEWGEQYF. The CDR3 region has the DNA TGTGCCAGCAGTCCAGAGTGGGGTGAGCAGTACTTC. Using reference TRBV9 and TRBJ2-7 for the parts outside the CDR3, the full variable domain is DSGVTQTPKHLITATGQRVTLRCSPRSGDLSVYWYQQSLDQGLQFLIQYYNGEERAKGNILERFSAQQFPDLHSELNLSSLELGDSALYFCASSPEWGEQYFGPGTRLTVT.

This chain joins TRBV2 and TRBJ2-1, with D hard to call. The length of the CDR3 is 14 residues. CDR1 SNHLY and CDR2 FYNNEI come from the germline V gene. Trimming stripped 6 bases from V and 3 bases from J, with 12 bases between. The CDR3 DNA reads TGTGCCAGCAGCCCGCTAGGGCACTACAATGAGCAGTTCTTC. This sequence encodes CASSPLGHYNEQFF.

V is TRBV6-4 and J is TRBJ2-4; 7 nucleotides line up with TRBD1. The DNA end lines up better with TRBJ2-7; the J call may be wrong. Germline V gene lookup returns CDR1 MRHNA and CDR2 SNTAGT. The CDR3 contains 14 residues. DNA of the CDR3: TGTGCCAGCAGTGATCTACAGGGGCGGAACGAGCAGTACTTC. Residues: CASSDLQGRNEQYF.

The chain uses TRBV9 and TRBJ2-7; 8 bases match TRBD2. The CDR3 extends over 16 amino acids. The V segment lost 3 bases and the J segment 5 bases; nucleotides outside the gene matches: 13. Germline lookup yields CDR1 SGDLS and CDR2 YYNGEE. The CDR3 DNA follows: TGTGCCAGCAGCGCAGGGCTCGGGAGGGCCGGGGACGAGCAGTACTTC. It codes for CASSAGLGRAGDEQYF.

CDR3 nucleotides: TGTGCCAGCACTCCATCCCCGACTAGTAAAGAGACCCAGTACTTC. Translated, it gives CASTPSPTSKETQYF. V and J are TRBV27 and TRBJ2-5, with D possibly being TRBD2 (6 bases). This CDR3 is 15 amino acids long. Trimming left V 7 bases short and J 3 bases short, with 18 bases between. CDR1 is MNHEY, CDR2 SMNVEV, per germline (reference sequence).

CDR3 nucleotide sequence: TGTGCCAGCAGTGTGGCGGGAGGGACCCACAATGAGCAGTTCTTC. It codes for CASSVAGGTHNEQFF. V and J are TRBV6-4 and TRBJ2-1; 9 bases map to TRBD2. Looked up from germline, CDR1 is MRHNA and CDR2 is SNTAGT. V lost 4 bases and J lost 5; bases outside the gene matches: 6. The CDR3 contains 15 residues.

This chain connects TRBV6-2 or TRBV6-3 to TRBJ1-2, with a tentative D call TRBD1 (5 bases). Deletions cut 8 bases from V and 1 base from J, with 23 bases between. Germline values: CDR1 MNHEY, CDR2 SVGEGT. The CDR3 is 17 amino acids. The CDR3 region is CASLRSLHRQFNYGYTF. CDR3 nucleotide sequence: TGTGCCAGCCTAAGGTCACTTCACAGGCAATTTAACTATGGCTACACCTTC.

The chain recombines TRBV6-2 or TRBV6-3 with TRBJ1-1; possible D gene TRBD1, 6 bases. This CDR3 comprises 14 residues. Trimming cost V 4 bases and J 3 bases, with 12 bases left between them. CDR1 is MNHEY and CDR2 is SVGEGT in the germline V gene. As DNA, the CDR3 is TGTGCCAGCAGTTCTGCGGGGGGCTACACTGAAGCTTTCTTT. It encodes CASSSAGGYTEAFF.

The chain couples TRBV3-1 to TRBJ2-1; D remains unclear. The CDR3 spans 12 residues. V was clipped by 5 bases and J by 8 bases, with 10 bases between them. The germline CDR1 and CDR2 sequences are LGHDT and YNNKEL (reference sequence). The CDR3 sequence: CASSSRRYEQFF. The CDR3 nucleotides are TGTGCCAGCAGCTCACGACGGTATGAGCAGTTCTTC.

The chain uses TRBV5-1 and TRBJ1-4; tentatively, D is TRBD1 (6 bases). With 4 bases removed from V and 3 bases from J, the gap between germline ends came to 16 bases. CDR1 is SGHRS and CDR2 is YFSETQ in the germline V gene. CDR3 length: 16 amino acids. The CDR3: CASSGYLQGPNEKLFF. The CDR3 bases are TGCGCCAGCAGCGGGTACCTACAGGGACCTAATGAAAAACTGTTTTTT.

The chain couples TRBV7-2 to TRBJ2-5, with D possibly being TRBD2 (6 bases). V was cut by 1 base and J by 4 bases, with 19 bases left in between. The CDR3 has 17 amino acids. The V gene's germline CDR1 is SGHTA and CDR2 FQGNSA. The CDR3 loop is CASSLVGGATFGETQYF. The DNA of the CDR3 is TGTGCCAGCAGCTTAGTTGGAGGGGCGACCTTCGGAGAGACCCAGTACTTC.

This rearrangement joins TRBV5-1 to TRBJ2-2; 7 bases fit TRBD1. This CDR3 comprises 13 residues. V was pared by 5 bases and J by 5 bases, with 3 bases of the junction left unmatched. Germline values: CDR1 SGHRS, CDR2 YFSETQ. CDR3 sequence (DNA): TGCGCCAGCAGTACACAGGGGACCGGGGAGCTGTTTTTT. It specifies CASSTQGTGELFF. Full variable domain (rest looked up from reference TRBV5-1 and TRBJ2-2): KAGVTQTPRYLIKTRGQQVTLSCSPISGHRSVSWYQQTPGQGLQFLFEYFSETQRNKGNFPGRFSGRQFSNSRSEMNVSTLELGDSALYLCASSTQGTGELFFGEGSRLTVL.

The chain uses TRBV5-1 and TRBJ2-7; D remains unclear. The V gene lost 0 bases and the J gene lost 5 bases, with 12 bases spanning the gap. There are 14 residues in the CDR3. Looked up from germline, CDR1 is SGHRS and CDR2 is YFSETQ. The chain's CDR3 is CASSLEGFSNEQYF. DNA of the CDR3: TGCGCCAGCAGCTTGGAGGGATTTTCGAACGAGCAGTACTTC.

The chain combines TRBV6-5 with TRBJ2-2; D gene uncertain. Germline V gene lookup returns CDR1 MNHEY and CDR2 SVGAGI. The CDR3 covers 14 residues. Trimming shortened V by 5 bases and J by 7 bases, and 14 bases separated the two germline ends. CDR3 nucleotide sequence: TGTGCCAGCAGTGCATCCCTGGCTGGCGGGGAGCTGTTTTTT. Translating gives CASSASLAGGELFF.

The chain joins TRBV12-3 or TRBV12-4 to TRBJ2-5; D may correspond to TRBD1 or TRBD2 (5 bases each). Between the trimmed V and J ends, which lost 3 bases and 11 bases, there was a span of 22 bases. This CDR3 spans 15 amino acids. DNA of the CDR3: TGTGCCAGCAGTTTTACCGAATCAACAGAGGGACGGCAGTACTTC. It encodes CASSFTESTEGRQYF.

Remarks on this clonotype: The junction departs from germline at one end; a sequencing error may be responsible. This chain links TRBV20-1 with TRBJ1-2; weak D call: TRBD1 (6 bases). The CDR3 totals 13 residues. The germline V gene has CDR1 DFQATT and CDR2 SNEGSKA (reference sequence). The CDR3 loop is CSAREGAYYDYTF. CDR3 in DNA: TGCAGTGCTAGAGAGGGGGCTTACTATGACTACACCTTC.

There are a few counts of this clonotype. This CDR3 is CASSRTDRSYNEQFF. The DNA of the CDR3 is TGCGCCAGCAGCCGGACGGACCGCTCCTACAATGAGCAGTTCTTC. The chain joins TRBV5-1 to TRBJ2-1; D call uncertain. Trimming removed 4 bases at V and 0 bases at J, with 11 bases between. Germline values: CDR1 SGHRS, CDR2 YFSETQ. This CDR3 is 15 amino acids long.